This T cell receptor (beta chain) is drawn from a study of blood T cell repertoires in COVID-19. Some clones are missing from TCRdb's copy, which holds only in-frame ones; the method was immunoSEQ multiplex PCR. The profile shows some 80,000 clones, more than 65% of them singletons. The germline V and J ends were trimmed by 2 bases and 4 bases, with 5 bases remaining between them. This CDR3 is 13 amino acids long. Germline V gene lookup returns CDR1 SGHTA and CDR2 FQGNSA. The V and J genes are TRBV7-2 and TRBJ2-2; tentative D call: TRBD2 (5 bases). This sequence originates from a woman older than 75 with active or convalescent COVID-19. The sequencing sample was made of peripheral blood. The DNA for the CDR3 is TGTGCCAGCAGCTTACTAGCCACCGGGGAGCTGTTTTTT. Encoded protein: CASSLLATGELFF.